The 5 T cell receptor beta chains given below trace back to one sample, sequenced in a study of response to subunit inactivated influenza vaccine. TCRdb analysed the RT-PCR reads with MiXCR anew, one entry per CDR3 protein. Seen here are 450,000 to 600,000 distinct CDR3 sequences, 16% observed once, and the top ten hold less than 4%. This specimen was CD4+ T cells sorted from PBMCs, taken around 25 months after vaccination. The origin of the receptors is a man between 50 and 75 years old who received an inactivated influenza vaccine.

This clonotype was recorded at least ten times. V gene TRBV20-1 combines with J gene TRBJ1-2, with TRBD1 identical over 12 bases. Germline CDR1 reads DFQATT; CDR2 reads SNEGSKA (reference sequence). The CDR3 contains 12 residues. For the CDR3, the DNA is TGCATCATCCGGGACAGGGGGCTTGGCTACACCTTC. Translated, it gives CIIRDRGLGYTF.

The genes are TRBV2 and TRBJ2-7; TRBD1 matches 10 bases. The germline gives CDR1 SNHLY, CDR2 FYNNEI. Trimming at V came to 10 bases and at J to 2 bases, leaving 5 bases not matched to a gene. This CDR3 contains 13 residues. CDR3 sequence (DNA): TGTGCCACGCGGACAGGGGGTGCCTACGAGCAGTACTTC. Its translation: CATRTGGAYEQYF.

This clonotype has more than one count but fewer than ten. The V gene is TRBV20-1, the J gene TRBJ1-1; no clear D gene. The CDR3 length is 16 residues. Deletions cut 0 bases from V and 6 bases from J, with 20 bases between. Per the germline V gene, CDR1 is DFQATT and CDR2 is SNEGSKA (reference sequence). CDR3 DNA: TGCAGTGCTAGAGACACCCTCAACAGCAGTGGCGCTGAAGCTTTCTTT. Translating gives CSARDTLNSSGAEAFF.

Details on this clonotype: A much larger clone sits a single nucleotide away, making a read error possible. The chain couples TRBV12-3 or TRBV12-4 to TRBJ2-7; 8 bases agree with TRBD1. The CDR3 has 14 amino acids. As DNA, the CDR3 is TGTGCCAACAGTTTGGGGGACAGGACATACGAGCAGTACTTC. Protein product: CANSLGDRTYEQYF.

This rearrangement joins TRBV30 to TRBJ2-5; D gene uncertain. This CDR3 spans 12 amino acids. Trimming left V 3 bases short and J 5 bases short, with 10 bases between. Per the germline V gene, CDR1 is GTSNPN and CDR2 is SVGIG (reference sequence). CDR3 loop: CAWSVMMETQYF. The CDR3 bases are TGTGCCTGGAGCGTCATGATGGAGACCCAGTACTTC.